Each of the 2 T cell receptor beta chains below was sequenced from the same sample in a study of T-cell memory formation after mild COVID-19. TCRdb re-called the 5' RACE reads with MiXCR, one entry per CDR3 protein. The data hold about 100,000 distinct CDR3 sequences, with around 15% observed a single time. Sequenced material: PBMCs or a T cell subset sorted from them (not recorded which). All receptors derive from a man between 18 and 29 years old who had mild COVID-19 (a few samples of this study predate the infection). Cell type and time point are not known.

In its sample, this clonotype was seen many times. The chain employs TRBV27 and TRBJ2-5, with D perhaps TRBD1 or TRBD2 (5 bases each). The germline V gene has CDR1 MNHEY and CDR2 SMNVEV (reference sequence). The CDR3 totals 15 residues. V lost 5 bases to trimming and J lost 2 bases, with 15 bases between them. The CDR3 protein is CASSISPGRQETQYF. The CDR3 DNA follows: TGTGCCAGCAGTATTTCCCCGGGACGGCAAGAGACCCAGTACTTC.

The chain couples TRBV5-8 to TRBJ1-1; TRBD1 aligns across 7 bases. Per the germline V gene, CDR1 is SGHTS and CDR2 is YDEGEE. The CDR3 is 14 amino acids. V trimming: 3 bases; J trimming: 1 base; junction bases outside the gene matches: 3. The CDR3 sequence: CASSWGTANTEAFF. Here the CDR3 DNA reads TGTGCCAGCAGCTGGGGGACAGCGAACACTGAAGCTTTCTTT.